This is a list of T cell receptor beta chains from one sample in a study of T-cell memory formation after mild COVID-19. TCRdb independently ran MiXCR on the 5' RACE reads; one entry per CDR3 protein. The table records hundreds of thousands of distinct CDR3 sequences, 25% to 30% of them present only once. The specimen sequenced was PBMCs or a T cell subset sorted from them (not recorded which). These receptors all come from an adult woman who had mild COVID-19 (a few samples of this study predate the infection). Cell type and time point are not known. Both conserved end residues are part of each CDR3. The D gene is left open where the match is weak.

D	J	V	CDR3
.	TRBJ2-3	TRBV7-9	CASSSPGLPDTQYF
.	TRBJ2-7	TRBV27	CASSLIRGPSYEQYF
TRBD2	TRBJ2-5	TRBV6-2/TRBV6-3	CASSRTRKETQYF
.	TRBJ2-3	TRBV15	CATSRPAADTQYF
.	TRBJ2-7	TRBV10-3	CAISGIERAYEQYF
.	TRBJ2-7	TRBV9	CASSPMASWDYEQYF
.	TRBJ2-5	TRBV7-9	CASSLGQLARQETQYF
.	TRBJ2-5	TRBV4-1	CASSQVLWETQYF
.	TRBJ1-5	TRBV12-3/TRBV12-4	CASRGGNQPQHF
TRBD2	TRBJ2-3	TRBV29-1	CSVSRDLLAGDGYTDTQYF
TRBD1	TRBJ1-1	TRBV29-1	CSVDPQQGYTEAFF
TRBD2	TRBJ2-1	TRBV7-3	CASSLTSGSGRSYNEQFF
.	TRBJ1-4	TRBV7-9	CASSFPSQEWLFF
.	TRBJ2-6	TRBV7-9	CASRTSASGANVLTF
.	TRBJ2-3	TRBV24-1	CATSEGKRTDTQYF
.	TRBJ1-2	TRBV7-8	CASSLEGYYGYTF
.	TRBJ2-7	TRBV6-5	CASSQGPSVEQYF
TRBD2	TRBJ2-7	TRBV5-1	CASSAITSGSTDEQYF
TRBD2	TRBJ2-1	TRBV5-1	CASSLASGGMHEQFF
TRBD2	TRBJ2-7	TRBV11-3	CASSGWRTSGSYEQYF
.	TRBJ2-6	TRBV5-6	CASSFERQLNADNVLTF
.	TRBJ1-1	TRBV12-3/TRBV12-4	CASSQGRTEAFF
TRBD1	TRBJ1-4	TRBV14	CASSQNTGAANEKLFF
.	TRBJ2-3	TRBV24-1	CATSDPTPGRTSDTQYF
TRBD2	TRBJ2-1	TRBV27	CASIPRGSGSGTYNEQFF
.	TRBJ1-2	TRBV7-8	CASRHEGYGYTF
TRBD1	TRBJ2-7	TRBV7-6	CASSVRTGAYEQYF
TRBD1	TRBJ2-1	TRBV4-2	CASSRDRGSSYNEQFF
.	TRBJ1-1	TRBV12-3/TRBV12-4	CARRTRAWNTEAFF
.	TRBJ1-1	TRBV20-1	CSADERTMNTEAFF